This TCR beta chain was sequenced for a study of control samples from healthy donors and cancer patients. This clone appeared a few times. This CDR3 has 14 amino acids. V dropped 4 bases and J dropped 6; count of bases not matched to a gene: 9. The V gene's germline CDR1 is SGHDT and CDR2 YYEEEE. Using immunoSEQ multiplex PCR, the repertoire was profiled, and TCRdb retains in-frame clones only, with some absent. The sample carries 100,000 to 150,000 clones, roughly 90% recorded once. The origin of this receptor is a man younger than 30 in good health. The sample comprised blood. The rearrangement uses TRBV5-6 and TRBJ1-2, with 7 bases fitting TRBD1. CDR3 sequence reads: CASSDKQGRDGYTF. As DNA, the CDR3 is TGTGCCAGCAGCGATAAACAGGGGAGGGATGGCTACACCTTC.